This is a list of T cell receptor beta chains from one sample in a study of blood T cell repertoires in COVID-19. TCRdb keeps only in-frame clones here, not all; method: immunoSEQ multiplex PCR. The sample carries roughly 290,000 clones, approximately 90% recorded once. What was sequenced was PBMCs or T cells enriched from blood (not recorded which). All receptors derive from a woman aged 40 to 50 who had recovered from COVID-19. The CDR3 runs from the conserved cysteine through the conserved F or W. A D gene is named only where the DNA matches it firmly. Size tells how often a clone was seen (once, few, many) or the class of an expanded clone, and some rows leave it out.

TRBV14,TRBJ1-1,NA,few,TGTGCCAGCAGCCCCCGCCGGTTGTCGGAAGCTTTCTTT,CASSPRRLSEAFF
TRBV18,TRBJ2-6,TRBD1,NA,TGTGCCAGCTCAAGAAACCCCCCGGGACAGGGATTCTCTGGGGCCAACGTCCTGACTTTC,CASSRNPPGQGFSGANVLTF
TRBV19,TRBJ2-3,TRBD1,NA,TGTGCCAGTAGTATCGGACAGGCAGCAGATACGCAGTATTTT,CASSIGQAADTQYF
TRBV10-1,TRBJ2-3,NA,NA,TGCGCCAGCAGTTGGGGCGATGGGGCAGATACGCAGTATTTT,CASSWGDGADTQYF
TRBV19,TRBJ1-1,NA,once,TGTGCCAGTAGTATGGTGGGAGTAGCTGAAGCTTTCTTT,CASSMVGVAEAFF
TRBV7-2,TRBJ2-5,TRBD2,NA,TGTGCCAGCAGCTTAGGAGGGGTACTAGCGGGGGGAGAGACCCAGTACTTC,CASSLGGVLAGGETQYF
TRBV19,TRBJ1-3,NA,NA,TGTGCCAGCGGACGGGGGTCTGGAAACACCATATATTTT,CASGRGSGNTIYF
TRBV28,TRBJ2-1,TRBD2,NA,TGTGCCAGCAGCCACCTAGCGGGAGAGTTCTCCTACAATGAGCAGTTCTTC,CASSHLAGEFSYNEQFF
TRBV27,TRBJ2-5,NA,NA,TGTGCCAGCAGTCCTGGTCTATTTGCCCCCTCCGAAGAGACCCAGTACTTC,CASSPGLFAPSEETQYF
TRBV4-1,TRBJ1-1,TRBD1,NA,TGCGCCAGCAGAGCGACAGGGGGCACTGAAGCTTTCTTT,CASRATGGTEAFF
TRBV7-2,TRBJ2-6,TRBD1,NA,TGTGCCAGCAGCGACTTGTCACAGGGGGCGTCTGGGGCCAACGTCCTGACTTTC,CASSDLSQGASGANVLTF
TRBV30,TRBJ2-5,NA,NA,TGTGCCTGGAGTTCTAGCTTTGAAGAGACCCAGTACTTC,CAWSSSFEETQYF
TRBV19,TRBJ1-1,NA,NA,TGTGCCAGTAGCGCTGCGGGGACCAACGGGACTGAAGCTTTCTTT,CASSAAGTNGTEAFF
TRBV27,TRBJ2-1,TRBD2,once,TGTGCCAGCAGCCGCCCGTGGTCGGCGGGAGGTACCAATGAGCAGTTCTTC,CASSRPWSAGGTNEQFF
TRBV21-1,TRBJ2-7,NA,NA,TGTGCCAGCAGCTCGGGGTACGGGGGCTACGAGCAGTACTTC,CASSSGYGGYEQYF
TRBV5-8,TRBJ2-5,TRBD2,NA,TGTGCCAGCAGGGGGAGGGTCGGTGAGACCCAGTACTTC,CASRGRVGETQYF
TRBV19,TRBJ1-6,NA,NA,TGTGCCAGTAGTCCGGGGTATTCACCCCTCCACTTT,CASSPGYSPLHF
TRBV18,TRBJ1-2,NA,NA,TGTGCCAGCTCATCGGACACGGAATATGGCTACACCTTC,CASSSDTEYGYTF
TRBV5-5,TRBJ1-4,NA,NA,TGTGCCAGCAGCCCCTACCCCAACAGGGAAGGTGAAAAACTGTTTTTT,CASSPYPNREGEKLFF
TRBV3-1/TRBV3-2,TRBJ2-7,NA,NA,TGTGCCAGCAGCCAAGAGCCAGGGAAAATTTACGAGCAGTACTTC,CASSQEPGKIYEQYF
TRBV5-6,TRBJ1-3,TRBD1,once,TGTGCCAGCAGCTTGAGGGGGCTCTCTGGAAACACCATATATTTT,CASSLRGLSGNTIYF
TRBV18,TRBJ2-1,TRBD2,NA,TGTGCCAGCTCCCCCCGCGGCGGGAGGACCTCCTACAATGAGCAGTTCTTC,CASSPRGGRTSYNEQFF
TRBV28,TRBJ1-3,NA,NA,TGTGCCACGTCGGGGGGATATCTCTCTGGAAACACCATATATTTT,CATSGGYLSGNTIYF
TRBV2,TRBJ2-7,TRBD1,NA,TGTGCCAGCAGAGACCGGACAGGGTTCGACGAGCAGTACTTC,CASRDRTGFDEQYF
TRBV7-9,TRBJ2-5,TRBD1,NA,TGTGCCAGCAGCTCGACAGGGATCGGGGAGACCCAGTACTTC,CASSSTGIGETQYF
TRBV18,TRBJ2-3,TRBD2,NA,TGTGCCAGCTCACCAGTTCTAGCGGGTTACACAGATACGCAGTATTTT,CASSPVLAGYTDTQYF
TRBV18,TRBJ2-6,NA,NA,TGTGCCAGCTCACCACCCGGGGGGCCGGCCGGGGCCAACGTCCTGACTTTC,CASSPPGGPAGANVLTF
TRBV15,TRBJ2-7,TRBD1,NA,TGTGCCACCAGCAGAAATAAGGGACAGCCGGGCGAGCAGTACTTC,CATSRNKGQPGEQYF
TRBV30,TRBJ1-5,NA,few,TGTGCCTGGAGTGTACAAAGCAATCAGCCCCAGCATTTT,CAWSVQSNQPQHF
TRBV28,TRBJ2-1,TRBD2,NA,TGTGCCACCTTGACTAGCGGGAGGGATAATGAGCAGTTCTTC,CATLTSGRDNEQFF
TRBV19,TRBJ1-1,TRBD1,once,TGTGCCAGTCGAGGGGGCTTGAACACTGAAGCTTTCTTT,CASRGGLNTEAFF
TRBV19,TRBJ2-7,TRBD2,NA,TGTGCCAGTAGTCCGCGGGGAGCGGGAGGCTCCTACGAGCAGTACTTC,CASSPRGAGGSYEQYF
TRBV27,TRBJ2-7,NA,NA,TGTGCCAGCAGTTTAGTTGTTAGCGGCGACGAGCAGTACTTC,CASSLVVSGDEQYF
TRBV2,TRBJ2-3,TRBD1,NA,TGTGCCAGCAGTGTCCAGGGACAGGGGGATACGCAGTATTTT,CASSVQGQGDTQYF
TRBV30,TRBJ1-2,TRBD1,once,TGTGCCTGGAGTGTAATTGGACAGGGTCTGGGCTACACCTTC,CAWSVIGQGLGYTF
TRBV7-9,TRBJ1-1,TRBD1,NA,TGTGCCAGCAGCCCGGGACAGGGGAACACTGAAGCTTTCTTT,CASSPGQGNTEAFF
TRBV7-2,TRBJ2-1,TRBD2,NA,TGTGCCAGCAGCCCCCTCGGAGGGAGGGCCTACAATGAGCAGTTCTTC,CASSPLGGRAYNEQFF
TRBV2,TRBJ1-3,NA,NA,TGTGCCAGCAGTGATCAGGGGTTCACTGGAAACACCATATATTTT,CASSDQGFTGNTIYF
TRBV6-5,TRBJ2-2,NA,NA,TGTGCCAGCAGCACCAACAGGGCCGGAACCGGGGAGCTGTTTTTT,CASSTNRAGTGELFF
TRBV3-1/TRBV3-2,TRBJ2-4,NA,once,TGTGCCAGCAGCCATCGGGACTTAAACATTCAGTACTTC,CASSHRDLNIQYF
TRBV10-1,TRBJ2-3,NA,NA,TGCGCCACCACCGACGGGCGCGGGGGCTTAGGAACAGATACGCAGTATTTT,CATTDGRGGLGTDTQYF
TRBV2,TRBJ2-7,TRBD2,NA,TGTGCCAGCAGAGTAGGGACTAGCGGGATGGGGTACTTC,CASRVGTSGMGYF
TRBV15,TRBJ1-1,TRBD1,NA,TGTGCCACCAGCAGACAGGGGGCTGAAGCTTTCTTT,CATSRQGAEAFF
TRBV27,TRBJ2-5,TRBD2,NA,TGTGCCAGCAAACTAGCGGGGGCTCAAGAGACCCAGTACTTC,CASKLAGAQETQYF
TRBV7-3,TRBJ2-3,NA,NA,TGTGCCAGCAGCTCTCCGAGGGTAGCGGACAGCACAGATACGCAGTATTTT,CASSSPRVADSTDTQYF